This is a list of T cell receptor beta chains from one sample in a study. Each CDR3 protein is one row after TCRdb ran MiXCR on the 5' RACE reads. The repertoire holds nearly 55,000 distinct CDR3 sequences, with 17% as singletons. Sequencing was done on a sample of naive CD4+ T cells sorted from blood. The receptors shown here come from a female donor with breast cancer. The CDR3 runs from the conserved cysteine through the conserved F or W. The D gene is left open where the match is weak. Where a row states a size, it is once, few, many or the class of an expanded clone; other rows omit it.

TRBV7-9,NA,14,TRBD1,TRBJ2-7,CASSLGTGVAGQYF,TGTGCCAGCAGCTTAGGGACAGGGGTCGCGGGGCAGTACTTC
TRBV19,NA,14,NA,TRBJ1-5,CASSIQAFGQPQHF,TGTGCCAGTAGTATTCAGGCCTTCGGGCAGCCCCAGCATTTT
TRBV24-1,few,18,TRBD2,TRBJ2-1,CATSDDLGTSGSRNEQFF,TGTGCCACCAGTGACGACCTCGGGACTAGCGGGAGTAGGAATGAGCAGTTCTTC
TRBV5-1,many,12,NA,TRBJ1-2,CASSASNYGYTF,TGCGCCAGCAGCGCCTCTAACTATGGCTACACCTTC
TRBV28,NA,14,NA,TRBJ2-4,CASSETDAKNSQYF,TGTGCCAGCAGTGAGACAGATGCCAAAAACAGTCAGTACTTC
TRBV6-1,many,15,NA,TRBJ2-2,CASRNRQDYTGELFF,TGTGCCAGCAGGAATCGACAGGATTACACCGGGGAGCTGTTTTTT
TRBV28,few,15,NA,TRBJ2-4,CASSAGTTYKNIQYF,TGTGCCAGCAGCGCCGGGACCACTTACAAAAACATTCAGTACTTC
TRBV7-9,NA,15,TRBD1,TRBJ1-4,CASSFDGTATEKLFF,TGTGCCAGCAGCTTCGACGGGACAGCTACTGAAAAACTGTTTTTT
TRBV5-1,many,14,NA,TRBJ1-4,CASSLGQGSEKLFF,TGCGCCAGCAGCTTGGGGCAGGGAAGTGAAAAACTGTTTTTT
TRBV7-2,NA,17,TRBD2,TRBJ2-2,CASNLPGLAGGTGELFF,TGTGCCAGCAACTTACCGGGACTAGCGGGAGGCACCGGGGAGCTGTTTTTT
TRBV20-1,NA,14,NA,TRBJ2-1,CSAVGPPGRNEQFF,TGCAGTGCTGTTGGGCCCCCGGGGAGGAATGAGCAGTTCTTC
TRBV7-9,many,13,NA,TRBJ1-5,CASSSHSNQPQHF,TGTGCCAGCAGCTCACATAGCAATCAGCCCCAGCATTTT
TRBV5-1,NA,14,NA,TRBJ2-5,CASSFGGQQETQYF,TGCGCCAGCAGCTTCGGAGGACAGCAAGAGACCCAGTACTTC
TRBV5-1,few,15,TRBD2,TRBJ2-2,CASSFSGRNTGELFF,TGCGCCAGCAGCTTTAGCGGGAGGAATACCGGGGAGCTGTTTTTT
TRBV20-1,few,13,NA,TRBJ1-3,CSARRGSGNTIYF,TGCAGTGCTAGAAGGGGCTCTGGAAACACCATATATTTT
TRBV15,many,16,NA,TRBJ2-7,CATSRDLKGNSYEQYF,TGTGCCACCAGCAGAGATCTCAAAGGAAACTCCTACGAGCAGTACTTC
TRBV10-3,NA,14,TRBD2,TRBJ2-7,CATGLAGASYEQYF,TGTGCCACCGGACTAGCGGGTGCCTCCTACGAGCAGTACTTC
TRBV20-1,few,14,NA,TRBJ2-1,CSAVSGNTYNEQFF,TGCAGTGCTGTATCCGGCAACACCTACAATGAGCAGTTCTTC
TRBV5-1,NA,12,NA,TRBJ1-1,CASSPPGTEAFF,TGCGCCAGCAGCCCACCAGGGACTGAAGCTTTCTTT
TRBV7-3,many,16,TRBD2,TRBJ2-3,CASSFSGSESTDTQYF,TGTGCCAGCAGCTTTAGCGGGAGCGAAAGCACAGATACGCAGTATTTT
TRBV4-1,many,17,NA,TRBJ1-4,CASSQEKGLGGVMELFF,TGCGCCAGCAGCCAAGAGAAGGGTTTGGGAGGGGTGATGGAACTGTTTTTT
TRBV7-6,NA,15,NA,TRBJ2-7,CASSPSDTPRGEQYF,TGTGCCAGCAGTCCGTCCGACACCCCTCGAGGGGAGCAGTACTTC
TRBV20-1,few,18,TRBD2,TRBJ2-7,CSARIMASGPVKSDEQYF,TGCAGTGCTAGAATTATGGCTAGCGGGCCTGTTAAATCCGACGAGCAGTACTTC
TRBV20-1,many,14,NA,TRBJ2-3,CSARDSESGHTQYF,TGCAGTGCTAGAGATTCCGAAAGCGGGCATACGCAGTATTTT
TRBV7-2,few,13,NA,TRBJ2-5,CASSSQIKETQYF,TGTGCCAGCAGCTCTCAGATCAAAGAGACCCAGTACTTC
TRBV9,NA,13,NA,TRBJ2-7,CASSRTPHSEQHF,TGTGCCAGCAGCCGGACCCCGCATAGCGAGCAGCACTTC
TRBV10-3,NA,11,NA,TRBJ2-3,CAIGSTDTQYF,TGTGCCATCGGAAGCACAGATACGCAGTATTTT
TRBV7-9,many,14,TRBD1,TRBJ2-4,CASIKTRGRNIQYF,TGTGCCAGCATCAAGACCAGGGGGCGAAACATTCAGTACTTC
TRBV20-1,few,15,TRBD2,TRBJ2-5,CSAVGLAGLSRTQYF,TGCAGTGCCGTCGGGCTAGCGGGATTATCCAGGACCCAGTACTTC
TRBV10-3,few,12,TRBD2,TRBJ2-1,CAHSGSANEQFF,TGTGCCCACAGCGGGAGTGCCAATGAGCAGTTCTTC
TRBV5-1,NA,12,NA,TRBJ1-1,CASSGASAEASF,TGCGCCAGTTCCGGGGCGAGCGCTGAAGCTTCCTTT
TRBV4-2,few,16,NA,TRBJ2-1,CASSQGDRGERNEQFF,TGTGCCAGCAGCCAAGGGGATCGGGGAGAACGGAATGAGCAGTTCTTC
TRBV5-1,few,17,TRBD2,TRBJ2-3,CASSQSWTSGKEDTQYF,TGCGCCAGCAGTCAATCTTGGACTAGCGGGAAGGAAGATACGCAGTATTTT